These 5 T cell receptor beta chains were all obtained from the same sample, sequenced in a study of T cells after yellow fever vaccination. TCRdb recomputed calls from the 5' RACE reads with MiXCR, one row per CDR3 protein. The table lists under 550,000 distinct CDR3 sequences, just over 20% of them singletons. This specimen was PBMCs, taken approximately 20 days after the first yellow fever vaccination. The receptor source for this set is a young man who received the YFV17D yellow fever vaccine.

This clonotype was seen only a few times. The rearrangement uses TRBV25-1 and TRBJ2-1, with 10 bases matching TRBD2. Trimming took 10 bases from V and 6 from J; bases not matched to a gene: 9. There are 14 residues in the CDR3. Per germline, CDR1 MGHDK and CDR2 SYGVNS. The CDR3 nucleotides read TGTGCCACCAAACGGAGCGGGGGGGCCAATGAGCAGTTCTTC. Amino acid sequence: CATKRSGGANEQFF.

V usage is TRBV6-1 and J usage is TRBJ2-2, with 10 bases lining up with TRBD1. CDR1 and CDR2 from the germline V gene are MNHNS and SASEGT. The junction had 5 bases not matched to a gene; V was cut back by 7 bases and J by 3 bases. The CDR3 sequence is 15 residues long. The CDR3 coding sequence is TGTGCCAGCACTAGGGACAGGGGTTACACCGGGGAGCTGTTTTTT. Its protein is CASTRDRGYTGELFF.

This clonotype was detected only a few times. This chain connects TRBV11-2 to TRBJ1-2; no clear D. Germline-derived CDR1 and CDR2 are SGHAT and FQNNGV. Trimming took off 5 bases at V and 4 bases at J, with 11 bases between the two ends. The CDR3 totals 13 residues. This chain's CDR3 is CASSPGESYGYTF. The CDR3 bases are TGTGCCAGCAGCCCTGGCGAGAGCTATGGCTACACCTTC.

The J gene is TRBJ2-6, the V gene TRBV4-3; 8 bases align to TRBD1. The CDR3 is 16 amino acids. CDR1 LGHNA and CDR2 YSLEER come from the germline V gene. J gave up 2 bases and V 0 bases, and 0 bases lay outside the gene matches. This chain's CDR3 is CASSQETGAGANVLTF. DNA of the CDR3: TGCGCCAGCAGCCAAGAGACAGGGGCTGGGGCCAACGTCCTGACTTTC.

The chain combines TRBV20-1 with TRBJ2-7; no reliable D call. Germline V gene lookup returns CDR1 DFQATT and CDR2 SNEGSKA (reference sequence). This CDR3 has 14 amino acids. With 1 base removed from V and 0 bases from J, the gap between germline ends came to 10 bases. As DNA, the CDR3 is TGCAGTGCTAGAGTTAGGACGAGCTCCTACGAGCAGTACTTC. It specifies CSARVRTSSYEQYF.